The 18 T cell receptor beta chains in this list originate from one sample, sequenced in a study of technical replicates of blood from a few donors. TCRdb's copy holds only in-frame clones and misses some; the assay was immunoSEQ multiplex PCR. This sample carries 85,000 to 100,000 clones, about 96% of them seen once, and the ten largest clones take 0.2% to 0.25%. Sequenced material: T cells isolated from PBMCs. Source of these receptors: a human donor in good health.

The rearrangement joins TRBV11-2 to TRBJ2-3; 8 nucleotides align to TRBD2. The germline CDR1 and CDR2 sequences are SGHAT and FQNNGV. The CDR3 has 17 amino acids. V shed 1 base, J shed 6 bases, and the junction held 12 bases outside the gene matches. CDR3 nucleotides: TGTGCCAGCAGCTTAGTTCTTGGGGCGGGAGGCCTCGATACGCAGTATTTT. This translates into CASSLVLGAGGLDTQYF. Full variable domain (rest looked up from reference TRBV11-2 and TRBJ2-3): EAGVAQSPRYKIIEKRQSVAFWCNPISGHATLYWYQQILGQGPKLLIQFQNNGVVDDSQLPKDRFSAERLKGVDSTLKIQPAKLEDSAVYLCASSLVLGAGGLDTQYFGPGTRLTVL.

J is TRBJ2-1 and V is TRBV6-5; 7 nucleotides align to TRBD2. The CDR3 has 14 amino acids. V shed 4 bases and J 3 bases; nucleotides not matched to a gene: 3. Germline loops: CDR1 MNHEY, CDR2 SVGAGI. The CDR3 region is CASSSGGSYNEQFF. CDR3 DNA: TGTGCCAGCAGTTCGGGCGGGAGCTACAATGAGCAGTTCTTC.

This clone came up a few times. This chain connects TRBV30 to TRBJ1-4; possibly TRBD1 for D (6 bases). Trimming shortened V by 5 bases and J by 8 bases, and 18 bases separated the two germline ends. CDR1 and CDR2 (germline): GTSNPN, SVGIG (reference sequence). The CDR3 length is 14 residues. The CDR3 protein is CAWSNTGLDEKLFF. As DNA, the CDR3 is TGTGCCTGGTCAAACACAGGGTTGGACGAAAAACTGTTTTTT.

This clone was observed once. This chain joins TRBV6-1 and TRBJ2-1, with no clear D. V was shortened by 3 bases and J by 4 bases, with 13 bases between the two germline ends. CDR3 length equals 15 residues. Germline V gene lookup returns CDR1 MNHNS and CDR2 SASEGT. The CDR3 nucleotides read TGTGCCAGCAGTGATATAAACAGCTTTTACAATGAGCAGTTCTTC. This encodes CASSDINSFYNEQFF.

This chain uses TRBV10-3 with TRBJ2-7; TRBD1 aligns across 9 bases. V lost 3 bases to trimming and J lost 0 bases; unmatched junction nucleotides: 6. The CDR3 runs to 16 residues. CDR1 and CDR2 (germline): ENHRY, SYGVKD. The CDR3 spells CAISDAGTGPSYEQYF. CDR3 coding DNA: TGTGCCATCAGTGACGCCGGGACAGGGCCCTCCTACGAGCAGTACTTC.

The chain couples TRBV29-1 to TRBJ1-1; 8 bases fit TRBD1. The CDR3 runs to 12 residues. V was clipped by 3 bases and J by 5 bases; unmatched bases: 2. Germline V CDR1 and CDR2: SQVTM, ANQGSEA. The CDR3 DNA is TGCAGCGTTGAGAACAGGGGGACTGAAGCTTTCTTT. Translated: CSVENRGTEAFF.

J is TRBJ2-7 and V is TRBV4-1; 10 bases line up with TRBD2. Germline V gene lookup returns CDR1 MGHRA and CDR2 YSYEKL. This CDR3 has 18 amino acids. V shed 4 bases, J shed 3 bases, and the junction held 15 bases outside the gene matches. CDR3 region: CASSPRSPRLAGDYEQYF. CDR3 DNA: TGCGCCAGCAGCCCAAGATCCCCCCGGCTAGCGGGAGACTACGAGCAGTACTTC.

This clone was found once. V usage is TRBV4-2 and J usage is TRBJ2-5, with a possible D match to TRBD2 (5 bases). From germline, CDR1 is LGHNA and CDR2 YNFKEQ. The germline V and J ends were trimmed by 0 bases and 2 bases, with 7 bases remaining between them. CDR3 size: 14 residues. The CDR3: CASSQDSGQETQYF. The CDR3, as DNA: TGTGCCAGCAGCCAAGACTCGGGACAAGAGACCCAGTACTTC.

The chain links TRBV30 to TRBJ1-2; D not certain. This CDR3 has 12 amino acids. Germline CDR1 reads GTSNPN; CDR2 reads SVGIG (reference sequence). CDR3 in DNA: TGTGCTCTAGAGGGAGCTAACTATGGCTACACCTTC. Its protein is CALEGANYGYTF.

CDR3 region: CASSLTGSNQPQHF. The CDR3 DNA sequence: TGTGCCAGCAGTCTGACAGGGTCTAATCAGCCCCAGCATTTT. This sequence joins TRBV28 and TRBJ1-5, with TRBD1 matching 7 bases. The CDR3 contains 14 residues. The V gene end was trimmed by 5 bases and the J gene end by 4 bases; junction bases not matched to a gene: 5. In germline, CDR1 is MDHEN, CDR2 SYDVKM.

V is TRBV25-1 and J is TRBJ1-1, with D hard to call. V was shortened by 4 bases and J by 4 bases, with 10 bases between the two germline ends. Germline assignment: CDR1 MGHDK and CDR2 SYGVNS. The CDR3 runs to 13 residues. The CDR3 is CASSGGLGTEAFF. The DNA for the CDR3 is TGTGCCAGCAGTGGCGGCCTGGGCACTGAAGCTTTCTTT. The entire variable domain, with the rest obtained from reference TRBV25-1 and TRBJ1-1, is as follows: EADIYQTPRYLVIGTGKKITLECSQTMGHDKMYWYQQDPGMELHLIHYSYGVNSTEKGDLSSESTVSRIRTEHFPLTLESARPSHTSQYLCASSGGLGTEAFFGQGTRLTVV.

V usage is TRBV6-5 and J usage is TRBJ2-7, with 9 bases lining up with TRBD1. This CDR3 is 14 amino acids long. Unmatched junction bases numbered 4, after V lost 6 bases and J lost 1 base. The germline V gene encodes CDR1 MNHEY and CDR2 SVGAGI. The CDR3: CASRGTGISYEQYF. The CDR3 nucleotides are TGTGCCAGCAGAGGGACAGGGATTTCCTACGAGCAGTACTTC.

The genes are TRBV2 and TRBJ1-3; possibly TRBD1 for D (5 bases). With 3 bases removed from V and 7 bases from J, the gap between germline ends came to 19 bases. The CDR3 spans 16 residues. CDR1 is SNHLY, CDR2 FYNNEI, per germline. CDR3 nucleotide sequence: TGTGCCAGCAGTGAGGAAGGAGGGACCTCTCTTAACACCATATATTTT. Residues: CASSEEGGTSLNTIYF.

V and J are TRBV5-1 and TRBJ2-3; 13 positions match TRBD2. The germline V gene has CDR1 SGHRS and CDR2 YFSETQ. J gave up 6 bases and V 3 bases, and 4 bases lay outside the gene matches. This CDR3 spans 15 amino acids. For the CDR3, the DNA is TGCGCCAGCAGCTGGGGACTAGCGGGGCGCGATACGCAGTATTTT. This sequence encodes CASSWGLAGRDTQYF.

The chain combines TRBV11-3 with TRBJ2-3, with TRBD1 identical over 8 bases. Trimming removed 5 bases from V and 5 bases from J; junction bases left unmatched: 18. Germline V gives CDR1 SGHNT, CDR2 YENEEA. The CDR3 loop spans 18 amino acids. The CDR3 DNA follows: TGTGCCAGCAGCCACGGGGTCAAGACAGGGGAAGAGGGAGATACGCAGTATTTT. It is translated as CASSHGVKTGEEGDTQYF. The entire variable domain, with the rest obtained from reference TRBV11-3 and TRBJ2-3, is as follows: EAGVVQSPRYKIIEKKQPVAFWCNPISGHNTLYWYLQNLGQGPELLIRYENEEAVDDSQLPKDRFSAERLKGVDSTLKIQPAELGDSAVYLCASSHGVKTGEEGDTQYFGPGTRLTVL.

The J gene is TRBJ1-5, the V gene TRBV6-5; no definite D call. The CDR3 length is 12 residues. Germline V gene data show CDR1 as MNHEY and CDR2 as SVGAGI. V dropped 5 bases and J dropped 5 bases, with 7 bases sitting between them. Here the CDR3 reads CASSSLDQPQHF. The CDR3 coding sequence is TGTGCCAGCAGTAGTTTAGATCAGCCCCAGCATTTT.

V is TRBV4-1 and J is TRBJ2-3; D perhaps matches TRBD2 (6 bases). CDR1 MGHRA and CDR2 YSYEKL come from the germline V gene. This CDR3 is built from 16 residues. Trimming took 1 base from V and 0 from J, leaving 11 bases between them. The DNA of the CDR3 is TGCGCCAGCAGCCAAGTGGGGGGTCTAAGCACAGATACGCAGTATTTT. Protein: CASSQVGGLSTDTQYF.

The V and J genes are TRBV6-6 and TRBJ2-5, with D unresolved. V gave up 7 bases and J gave up 6 bases, with 15 bases separating them. The germline gives CDR1 MNHNY, CDR2 SVGAGI (reference sequence). This CDR3 spans 13 amino acids. The chain's CDR3 is CASTIGPEKTQYF. The DNA for the CDR3 is TGTGCCAGCACCATAGGCCCGGAGAAGACCCAGTACTTC.